Sequencing of this T cell receptor (beta chain) was carried out in a study of siplizumab effects on memory and regulatory T cells. Some 98,000 TCR templates underwent assay in every sample. Produced via immunoSEQ multiplex PCR; TCRdb's table is partial and in-frame only. The data contain approximately 100,000 clones, around 92% of them singletons. In this sample, this clone turned up a few times. Deletions cut 7 bases from V and 2 bases from J, with 12 bases between. The CDR3 covers 14 residues. Looked up from germline, CDR1 is SGHVS and CDR2 is FQNEAQ. The source of this sequence is a human donor in good health. The rearrangement joins TRBV7-8 to TRBJ2-1, with no clear D. Material for sequencing was Tregs sorted from blood. The CDR3 DNA reads as TGTGCCAGCAATCGAGGTATAACCTACAATGAGCAGTTCTTC. It yields the protein CASNRGITYNEQFF. Full variable domain (missing parts from reference TRBV7-8 and TRBJ2-1): GAGVSQSPRYKVAKRGQDVALRCDPISGHVSLFWYQQALGQGPEFLTYFQNEAQLDKSGLPSDRFFAERPEGSVSTLKIQRTQQEDSAVYLCASNRGITYNEQFFGPGTRLTVL.